This T cell receptor beta chain stems from a study of blood T cells in healthy people across ages. Findings and limits, study-wide: Diversity estimates drawn from one million T cells were deemed underestimates. Per million T cells, TCR beta diversity dropped about linearly as age rose.

This CDR3 spans 11 amino acids. Trimming shortened V by 6 bases and J by 6 bases, and 8 bases separated the two germline ends. CDR1 is MDHEN and CDR2 is SYDVKM in the germline V gene. PCR was performed a second time for roughly 7 to 11 cycles using a sample-barcoded 5' primer and a J-beta primer mix. From each sample, at least 2.5 million paired-end reads containing CDR3 were obtained. TCRdb analysed the 5' RACE reads with MiXCR anew, one entry per CDR3 protein. The sample lists fewer than 800,000 distinct CDR3 sequences; around 21% were seen once. Remarks on this clonotype: Its matching antigen is unknown.

The chain uses TRBV28 and TRBJ1-1; D uncertain. This TCR was recovered from a man aged 65-85 years in good health. The sample consisted of blood. The CDR3 sequence is CASRREPEAFF. CDR3 DNA: TGTGCCAGCAGACGGGAGCCTGAAGCTTTCTTT.